The source of this T cell receptor (beta chain) is a study of blood T cell repertoires in COVID-19. Study background: The origin of the acute and convalescent COVID-19 samples was the United States, Italy and Spain.

Sequencing was performed with immunoSEQ multiplex PCR; in TCRdb, only in-frame clones are kept and a portion is missing. The profile shows about 290,000 clones, around 88% of them singletons. V was pared by 7 bases and J by 1 base, with 16 bases between. The CDR3 contains 15 residues. The germline V gene encodes CDR1 SNHLY and CDR2 FYNNEI. This chain connects TRBV2 to TRBJ1-1, with no clear D. The TCR was taken from a man aged 35-49 years with acute or convalescent COVID-19. Sequencing was carried out using peripheral blood. The CDR3 loop is CASTQEAAENTEAFF. The CDR3 DNA sequence: TGTGCCAGCACTCAAGAGGCTGCTGAGAACACTGAAGCTTTCTTT.